Many counts were recorded for the clone carrying this T cell receptor (beta chain). This sample is drawn from a study of neurological immune-mediated disorders. MiXCR was run by TCRdb on the 5' RACE reads, yielding one entry per CDR3 protein. The sample lists 65,000 to 90,000 distinct CDR3 sequences; 4% to 6% were seen once. The CDR3 is made up of 18 amino acids. Germline V lookup: CDR1 MGHRA, CDR2 YSYEKL. Losses at the gene ends were 1 base for V and 7 bases for J; bases not matched to a gene: 17. The sequencing input was PBMCs. This sequence was found in a woman in her 30s with multiple sclerosis. This chain joins TRBV4-1 and TRBJ2-7; 9 nucleotides align to TRBD2. This chain's CDR3 is CASSQASAFSREGKEQYF. Here the CDR3 DNA reads TGCGCCAGCAGCCAAGCCTCCGCGTTTTCGCGGGAGGGAAAAGAGCAGTACTTC.